These 30 T cell receptor beta chains originate from one sample sequenced in a study of blood T cell repertoires in COVID-19. Method: immunoSEQ multiplex PCR; TCRdb's copy keeps in-frame clones and lacks some. The sample shows some 360,000 clones, roughly 86% of them seen only once. The sequenced material came from PBMCs or T cells enriched from blood (not recorded which). All receptors derive from a young woman who had been exposed to COVID-19.

This clone was seen just once. The chain carries TRBV7-2 and TRBJ2-7; perhaps TRBD2 as D (6 bases). Looked up from germline, CDR1 is SGHTA and CDR2 is FQGNSA. V lost 3 bases and J 2 bases, leaving 14 bases between the germline ends. This CDR3 has 15 residues. For the CDR3, the DNA is TGTGCCAGCAGCTTCATCGGGCGGGGAGCCTACGAGCAGTACTTC. Its protein is CASSFIGRGAYEQYF.

The chain employs TRBV10-3 and TRBJ1-1; unclear D gene. Germline V gene data show CDR1 as ENHRY and CDR2 as SYGVKD. The CDR3 sequence is 15 residues long. Trimming stripped 10 bases from V and 7 bases from J, with 25 bases between. CDR3 loop: CATQAGGLSTGEAFF. The CDR3 DNA follows: TGTGCCACCCAGGCGGGCGGCCTTAGCACTGGTGAAGCTTTCTTT.

V is TRBV27 and J is TRBJ2-5; TRBD2 matches 7 bases. The CDR3 extends over 15 amino acids. Germline V CDR1 and CDR2: MNHEY, SMNVEV (reference sequence). Trimming at V came to 5 bases and at J to 2 bases, leaving 8 bases not matched to a gene. CDR3 in amino acids: CASSLLAESQETQYF. The CDR3 coding sequence is TGTGCCAGCAGTCTTCTAGCGGAGTCACAAGAGACCCAGTACTTC.

The rearrangement links TRBV5-1 to TRBJ1-2; possible D gene TRBD1, 6 bases. Germline loops: CDR1 SGHRS, CDR2 YFSETQ. Trimming cost V 0 bases and J 7 bases, with 10 bases left between them. This CDR3 region has 13 residues. This chain's CDR3 is CASSLAQGSGYTF. As DNA, the CDR3 is TGCGCCAGCAGCTTGGCTCAGGGGTCTGGCTACACCTTC.

This chain joins TRBV7-6 and TRBJ1-1, with no clear D. V lost 0 bases, J lost 5 bases, and 13 bases lay in between. This CDR3 spans 15 amino acids. Germline CDR1 SGHVS, CDR2 FNYEAQ. CDR3 protein: CASSLALRGGTEAFF. The CDR3 DNA reads TGTGCCAGCAGCTTAGCGCTCCGGGGAGGTACTGAAGCTTTCTTT. The variable domain in full, with the rest retrieved from reference TRBV7-6 and TRBJ1-1, is GAGVSQSPRYKVTKRGQDVALRCDPISGHVSLYWYRQALGQGPEFLTYFNYEAQQDKSGLPNDRFSAERPEGSISTLTIQRTEQRDSAMYRCASSLALRGGTEAFFGQGTRLTVV.

The rearrangement joins TRBV6-1 to TRBJ2-5, with D maybe TRBD1 (6 bases). Germline V CDR1 and CDR2: MNHNS, SASEGT. The CDR3 has 16 amino acids. V lost 4 bases, J lost 0 bases, and 15 bases lay in between. DNA of the CDR3: TGTGCCAGCAGTGCAACGACAGGAGAGTACCAAGAGACCCAGTACTTC. As protein: CASSATTGEYQETQYF.

The gene calls are TRBV7-2 and TRBJ2-1, with 9 positions matching TRBD2. The V and J ends lost 1 base and 5 bases, in that order; junction bases with no gene match: 15. The CDR3 spans 19 residues. Germline CDR1 reads SGHTA; CDR2 reads FQGNSA. CDR3 protein: CASSLGGRGIAGEDNEQFF. The CDR3 region has the DNA TGTGCCAGCAGCTTAGGAGGTCGGGGGATAGCGGGAGAGGACAATGAGCAGTTCTTC.

In this sample, this clone turned up a few times. The gene calls are TRBV6-5 and TRBJ2-2; 13 nucleotides match TRBD2. Germline V gene data show CDR1 as MNHEY and CDR2 as SVGAGI. J was trimmed by 5 bases and V by 4 bases; bases with no gene match: 4. This CDR3 region has 16 residues. The CDR3: CASSSGLAGDTGELFF. DNA for the CDR3: TGTGCCAGCAGTTCCGGACTAGCGGGAGATACCGGGGAGCTGTTTTTT.

The rearrangement joins TRBV28 to TRBJ1-4; D ambiguous. V lost 1 base, J lost 8 bases, and 14 bases lay in between. The length of the CDR3 is 15 residues. Germline assignment: CDR1 MDHEN and CDR2 SYDVKM. CDR3 sequence (DNA): TGTGCCAGCAGTTTATCCGACGCGGCCAAGGAAAAACTGTTTTTT. Protein product: CASSLSDAAKEKLFF. Full variable domain (outside the CDR3, taken from reference TRBV28 and TRBJ1-4): DVKVTQSSRYLVKRTGEKVFLECVQDMDHENMFWYRQDPGLGLRLIYFSYDVKMKEKGDIPEGYSVSREKKERFSLILESASTNQTSMYLCASSLSDAAKEKLFFGSGTQLSVL.

V and J are TRBV7-9 and TRBJ1-6; TRBD1 might be the D (5 bases). Germline CDR1 SEHNR, CDR2 FQNEAQ (reference sequence). Between the trimmed V and J ends, which lost 5 bases and 4 bases, there was a span of 12 bases. The CDR3 has 15 residues. Here the CDR3 DNA reads TGTGCCAGCAGCGGCGTCACAGGTTATAATTCACCCCTCCACTTT. Translation gives CASSGVTGYNSPLHF. Using reference TRBV7-9 and TRBJ1-6 for the parts outside the CDR3, the full variable domain is DTGVSQNPRHKITKRGQNVTFRCDPISEHNRLYWYRQTLGQGPEFLTYFQNEAQLEKSRLLSDRFSAERPKGSFSTLEIQRTEQGDSAMYLCASSGVTGYNSPLHFGNGTRLTVT.

The chain uses TRBV7-3 and TRBJ2-6; D gene unclear. The CDR3 is made up of 16 amino acids. V lost 5 bases and J 5 bases, leaving 16 bases between the germline ends. The V gene's germline CDR1 is SGHTA and CDR2 FQGTGA. CDR3 DNA sequence: TGTGCCAGCAGCCCGGGTGTTGGTTTGAGGGCCAACGTCCTGACTTTC. It encodes CASSPGVGLRANVLTF. The variable domain in full, completed from reference TRBV7-3 and TRBJ2-6, reads GAGVSQTPSNKVTEKGKYVELRCDPISGHTALYWYRQSLGQGPEFLIYFQGTGAADDSGLPNDRFFAVRPEGSVSTLKIQRTERGDSAVYLCASSPGVGLRANVLTFGAGSRLTVL.

V gene TRBV2 combines with J gene TRBJ2-7, with 8 bases identical to TRBD1. CDR1 is SNHLY and CDR2 is FYNNEI in the germline V gene. The CDR3 length is 13 residues. After removal of 7 bases from V and 2 bases from J, the junction contained 4 bases not matched to a gene. The CDR3 loop is CASTDRATYEQYF. In DNA, the CDR3 is TGTGCCAGCACGGACAGGGCTACCTACGAGCAGTACTTC.

This clone has a single count. The chain combines TRBV28 with TRBJ2-7; 8 nucleotides line up with TRBD1. Germline loops: CDR1 MDHEN, CDR2 SYDVKM. This CDR3 region has 16 residues. The J segment lost 5 bases and the V segment lost 2 bases, leaving 11 bases of the junction unmatched. The CDR3 nucleotides read TGTGCCAGCAGTTTAAGATCCGGGACAGGTTCGCACGAGCAGTACTTC. Its translation: CASSLRSGTGSHEQYF.

The chain has TRBV18 and TRBJ1-4; the D is unclear. The CDR3 is 14 residues long. The V and J ends lost 1 base and 13 bases respectively, with 16 bases between them. Germline V gene data show CDR1 as KGHSH and CDR2 as LQKENI. As DNA, the CDR3 is TGTGCCAGCTCACCACGACGCGGGGAGGGAAGACTGTTTTTT. Protein: CASSPRRGEGRLFF. The full variable domain, with the rest looked up from reference TRBV18 and TRBJ1-4, is NAGVMQNPRHLVRRRGQEARLRCSPMKGHSHVYWYRQLPEEGLKFMVYLQKENIIDESGMPKERFSAEFPKEGPSILRIQQVVRGDSAAYFCASSPRRGEGRLFFGSGTQLSVL.

This clone turned up a few times. The chain uses TRBV5-6 and TRBJ1-5; a weak D match, TRBD1 (6 bases). V dropped 5 bases and J dropped 10 bases, with 16 bases sitting between them. Germline V gene sequence: CDR1 SGHDT, CDR2 YYEEEE. The CDR3 runs to 13 residues. The CDR3 DNA is TGTGCCAGCAGTGTGGGGGCGTCTAGTCCCCAGCATTTT. It encodes CASSVGASSPQHF.

The V gene is TRBV9, the J gene TRBJ1-3; 9 bases fit TRBD1. Unmatched junction bases numbered 5, after V lost 3 bases and J lost 4 bases. The CDR3 consists of 15 residues. Germline assignment: CDR1 SGDLS and CDR2 YYNGEE. The CDR3 nucleotides are TGTGCCAGCAGCGGGGGGACAGGGATAGGAAACACCATATATTTT. Protein sequence: CASSGGTGIGNTIYF.

The gene calls are TRBV19 and TRBJ1-5; TRBD1 agrees at 8 bases. The CDR3 runs 14 residues. Germline values: CDR1 LNHDA, CDR2 SQIVND (reference sequence). V trimming: 4 bases; J trimming: 6 bases; junction bases outside the gene matches: 5. The CDR3: CASSNRGYGQPQHF. For the CDR3, the DNA is TGTGCCAGTAGTAACAGGGGGTACGGTCAGCCCCAGCATTTT.

In nucleotides, the CDR3 is TGTGCCTGGAGTGTACGCAGGGGGCATAAGGTGAACACTGAAGCTTTCTTT. Translation gives CAWSVRRGHKVNTEAFF. The V gene is TRBV30, the J gene TRBJ1-1; 8 bases match TRBD1. From germline, CDR1 is GTSNPN and CDR2 SVGIG (reference sequence). The CDR3 has 17 residues. The ends lost 0 bases at V and 0 bases at J; junction bases unmatched: 9.

V usage is TRBV5-1 and J usage is TRBJ2-2, with TRBD2 identical over 9 bases. The CDR3 covers 16 residues. V was clipped by 2 bases and J by 4 bases; unmatched bases: 6. Germline assignment: CDR1 SGHRS and CDR2 YFSETQ. The CDR3 sequence is CASSFLAGKTTGELFF. The CDR3 DNA sequence: TGCGCCAGCAGCTTCCTAGCGGGAAAGACCACCGGGGAGCTGTTTTTT.

This clone has only one observation. The CDR3, as DNA: TGTGCCAGCAGCCAGCCGGGACAGGGCACAGATACGCAGTATTTT. Translating it yields CASSQPGQGTDTQYF. The V and J genes are TRBV4-2 and TRBJ2-3; 8 bases match TRBD1. V trimming: 3 bases; J trimming: 1 base; junction bases outside the gene matches: 3. The CDR3 covers 15 residues. Germline CDR1 is LGHNA and CDR2 is YNFKEQ.

The chain couples TRBV24-1 to TRBJ2-5, with 10 nucleotides matching TRBD2. Germline lookup yields CDR1 KGHDR and CDR2 SFDVKD. V gave up 4 bases and J gave up 4 bases; unmatched junction bases: 8. The CDR3 totals 16 residues. For the CDR3, the DNA is TGTGCCACCAGTGAAACTAGCGGGGAGCGCGTAGAGACCCAGTACTTC. Encoded protein: CATSETSGERVETQYF.

V usage is TRBV28 and J usage is TRBJ2-7; D is perhaps TRBD2 (5 bases). The CDR3 sequence is 14 residues long. Germline CDR1 and CDR2: MDHEN and SYDVKM. Trimming removed 10 bases from V and 4 bases from J, with 20 bases in between. The CDR3 here is CATRKERGTYEQYF. The CDR3 nucleotides read TGTGCCACCAGAAAGGAACGGGGTACGTACGAGCAGTACTTC.

The chain combines TRBV3-1 (or the pseudogene TRBV3-2) with TRBJ1-1, with D hard to call. This CDR3 is 15 amino acids long. V was shortened by 3 bases and J by 0 bases, with 11 bases between the two germline ends. The germline gives CDR1 LGHDT, CDR2 YNNKEL (reference sequence). The chain's CDR3 is CASSHSGVMNTEAFF. DNA for the CDR3: TGTGCCAGCAGCCATTCGGGAGTTATGAACACTGAAGCTTTCTTT.

The gene calls are TRBV7-2 and TRBJ1-2; D call uncertain. The ends were cut back, 0 bases at V and 8 bases at J, with 13 bases in the middle. The CDR3 has 14 amino acids. CDR1 SGHTA and CDR2 FQGNSA come from the germline V gene. The CDR3 region is CASSLAVQAGGYTF. DNA of the CDR3: TGTGCCAGCAGCTTAGCTGTGCAGGCCGGAGGCTACACCTTC.

This chain connects TRBV12-5 to TRBJ2-7, with TRBD1 matching over 8 bases. V was pared by 1 base and J by 0 bases, with 11 bases of the junction left unmatched. This CDR3 comprises 18 residues. CDR1 is LGHNT, CDR2 FRNRAP, per germline. The DNA for the CDR3 is TGTGCTAGTGGTTTGGGCTCCGTAGGACAGGGAAGCTCCTACGAGCAGTACTTC. Protein product: CASGLGSVGQGSSYEQYF.

The chain combines TRBV27 with TRBJ2-7, with a weak D call TRBD1 (6 bases). Per the germline V gene, CDR1 is MNHEY and CDR2 is SMNVEV (reference sequence). V lost 4 bases to trimming and J lost 2 bases, with 12 bases between them. CDR3 size: 14 residues. CDR3 sequence (DNA): TGTGCCAGCAGTTCTCCGGGACACCCCTACGAGCAGTACTTC. Amino acid sequence: CASSSPGHPYEQYF.

The chain carries TRBV10-1 and TRBJ2-3, with D possibly TRBD1 on 6 matching bases. Trimming pared 3 bases from V and 1 base from J, leaving 14 bases between. Per the germline V gene, CDR1 is WNHNN and CDR2 is SYGVQD (reference sequence). This CDR3 has 16 residues. In DNA form, the CDR3 reads TGCGCCAGCAGTGATCCACAGGGAAGGGGCACAGATACGCAGTATTTT. This codes for CASSDPQGRGTDTQYF.

J is TRBJ2-7 and V is TRBV6-5; 15 bases agree with TRBD2. Trimming removed 4 bases from V and 6 bases from J; junction bases left unmatched: 4. Per the germline V gene, CDR1 is MNHEY and CDR2 is SVGAGI. This CDR3 comprises 15 residues. This CDR3 reads CASSWTSGRASEQYF. The CDR3 coding sequence is TGTGCCAGCAGTTGGACTAGCGGGAGGGCATCCGAGCAGTACTTC.

The count of this clone is one. The genes are TRBV21-1 and TRBJ2-7; the table's TRBD2 call for D was not verified on the DNA. TRBV21-1 is marked as a pseudogene. The CDR3 has 15 amino acids. The DNA for the CDR3 is TGTGCCAGCAGCAAAGCGATAGCGGGAGGGTACGAGCAGTACTTC. Protein product: CASSKAIAGGYEQYF.

This clone is a singleton in its sample. At the DNA level, this CDR3 is encoded by other sequences in the same sample as well. The rearrangement links TRBV3-1 (or the pseudogene TRBV3-2) to TRBJ1-5; D may be TRBD1 (6 bases). CDR3 size: 15 residues. Germline CDR1 is LGHDT and CDR2 is YNNKEL (reference sequence). The ends were cut back, 1 base at V and 3 bases at J, with 10 bases in the middle. The CDR3 DNA reads as TGTGCCAGCAGCCAAGGCACAGGGCTCAATCAGCCCCAGCATTTT. Residues: CASSQGTGLNQPQHF.